This T cell receptor beta chain was recorded in a study of blood T cell repertoires in COVID-19. Sequencing used immunoSEQ multiplex PCR; TCRdb keeps in-frame clones, though not all of them. The sample lists about 300,000 clones; 86% were seen once. Material: PBMCs or T cells enriched from blood (not recorded which). This TCR came from a man aged 25 to 40 who had recovered from COVID-19.

CDR3 amino acids: CSVEDGTPSSYEQYF. The CDR3 bases are TGCAGCGTTGAAGATGGGACACCGAGCTCCTACGAGCAGTACTTC. The gene calls are TRBV29-1 and TRBJ2-7, with a weak D call TRBD1 (6 bases). This CDR3 contains 15 residues. The V end lost 0 bases, the J end lost 0 bases, and 12 bases lay between the germline ends. Germline CDR1 SQVTM, CDR2 ANQGSEA.